Below, 20 T cell receptor beta chains from the same sample are listed, as sequenced in a study of blood T cells in healthy people across ages. Through a sample-barcoded 5' primer and a J-beta primer mix, a second PCR was run for 7 to 11 cycles. TCRdb re-called the 5' RACE reads with MiXCR, one entry per CDR3 protein. Of more than 650,000 distinct CDR3 sequences listed, roughly 50% were seen once; the top ten hold 40% to 50%. The sample consisted of blood. These receptors were collected from an older man in good health.

The chain joins TRBV15 to TRBJ2-3; 7 bases are a match to TRBD2. Germline V gene sequence: CDR1 LNHNV, CDR2 YYDKDF (reference sequence). The CDR3 is 15 amino acids. The V gene end was trimmed by 4 bases and the J gene end by 0 bases; junction bases not matched to a gene: 4. The CDR3 DNA reads as TGTGCCACCAGCAAGCCAGCGGGAAGCACAGATACGCAGTATTTT. It is translated as CATSKPAGSTDTQYF.

The chain is built from TRBV5-1 and TRBJ2-7; TRBD2 matches at 9 bases. V was clipped by 5 bases and J by 7 bases; unmatched bases: 16. CDR1 SGHRS and CDR2 YFSETQ come from the germline V gene. CDR3 length: 16 amino acids. The CDR3 spells CASRQGTSFSYNEQYF. The CDR3 region has the DNA TGCGCCAGCAGGCAAGGGACTAGCTTTTCATACAATGAGCAGTACTTC.

The chain couples TRBV5-4 to TRBJ2-3; 10 bases agree with TRBD1. This CDR3 is built from 14 residues. The J segment lost 14 bases and the V segment lost 10 bases, leaving 19 bases of the junction unmatched. Germline values: CDR1 SGHNT, CDR2 YYREEE (reference sequence). CDR3 bases: TGTGCCTGCAAACCGGGACAGGGGTCCAGATACGCGTATTTT. Its protein product is CACKPGQGSRYAYF.

The table lists this clonotype with a few counts. The chain joins TRBV7-2 to TRBJ2-1, with 9 bases that match TRBD2. V dropped 5 bases and J dropped 0; count of bases not matched to a gene: 8. The CDR3 consists of 17 residues. The germline V gene encodes CDR1 SGHTA and CDR2 FQGNSA. The CDR3 here is CASSPEAGGSSYNEQFF. The CDR3 bases are TGTGCCAGCAGCCCAGAGGCGGGAGGGAGCTCCTACAATGAGCAGTTCTTC.

This sequence joins TRBV7-6 and TRBJ2-7; D perhaps matches TRBD2 (5 bases). The CDR3 runs to 12 residues. CDR1 is SGHVS, CDR2 FNYEAQ, per germline. V lost 5 bases and J 6 bases, leaving 11 bases between the germline ends. Here the CDR3 reads CASSGSGVEQYF. The CDR3 DNA sequence: TGTGCCAGCAGCGGGAGCGGCGTCGAGCAGTACTTC.

There are a few counts of this clonotype. The chain joins TRBV9 to TRBJ1-2; D gene unclear. V was trimmed by 3 bases and J by 2 bases, leaving 8 bases between them. Germline lookup yields CDR1 SGDLS and CDR2 YYNGEE. The CDR3 loop spans 13 amino acids. The CDR3, as DNA: TGTGCCAGCAGCGAAAGGATGAACTATGGCTACACCTTC. Amino acids: CASSERMNYGYTF.

This clonotype was counted ten times or more. The V gene is TRBV29-1, the J gene TRBJ1-1, with 9 bases fitting TRBD1. CDR3 length equals 14 residues. V was pared by 6 bases and J by 0 bases, with 5 bases of the junction left unmatched. Per germline, CDR1 SQVTM and CDR2 ANQGSEA. The CDR3 nucleotides are TGCAGCGTGATACAGGGGGCGATGAACACTGAAGCTTTCTTT. Protein sequence: CSVIQGAMNTEAFF.

The chain employs TRBV7-9 and TRBJ1-5; tentatively, D is TRBD1 (6 bases). Looked up from germline, CDR1 is SEHNR and CDR2 is FQNEAQ (reference sequence). This CDR3 is 16 amino acids long. The V and J ends lost 6 bases and 0 bases respectively, with 15 bases between them. The CDR3 coding sequence is TGTGCCAGCAGTCGAAGCCAGGGGCCTAGCAATCAGCCCCAGCATTTT. Its protein is CASSRSQGPSNQPQHF.

The chain joins TRBV20-1 to TRBJ2-6; TRBD1 matches 11 bases. This CDR3 comprises 18 residues. V trimming: 3 bases; J trimming: 0 bases; junction bases outside the gene matches: 7. Germline assignment: CDR1 DFQATT and CDR2 SNEGSKA (reference sequence). The DNA for the CDR3 is TGCAGTGCTAGTGGGACAGGGGGACCAAACTCTGGGGCCAACGTCCTGACTTTC. It specifies CSASGTGGPNSGANVLTF.

This chain uses TRBV20-1 with TRBJ1-2; the D is unclear. With 0 bases removed from V and 7 bases from J, the gap between germline ends came to 15 bases. Germline assignment: CDR1 DFQATT and CDR2 SNEGSKA (reference sequence). The CDR3 contains 14 residues. CDR3 sequence (DNA): TGCAGTGCTAGAGATGAGGTGCCGTCCTGTGGCTACACCTTC. Translated, it gives CSARDEVPSCGYTF.

This sequence joins TRBV12-3 or TRBV12-4 and TRBJ2-1; TRBD2 agrees at 16 bases. Losses at the gene ends were 3 bases for V and 7 bases for J; bases not matched to a gene: 6. This CDR3 has 17 residues. This CDR3 reads CASSFGTSGRALNEQFF. Written as DNA, the CDR3 is TGTGCCAGCAGTTTTGGGACTAGCGGGAGGGCCCTAAATGAGCAGTTCTTC.

The V gene is TRBV12-3 or TRBV12-4, the J gene TRBJ2-1; weak D call: TRBD2 (5 bases). Deletions cut 6 bases from V and 6 bases from J, with 9 bases between. CDR3 length: 12 residues. In nucleotides, the CDR3 is TGTGCCAGCAGGCGAGGGATCAATGAGCAGTTCTTC. The encoded protein is CASRRGINEQFF.

CDR3 sequence reads: CATSLLSWDGSSYNEQFF. The CDR3 DNA follows: TGTGCCACCAGCCTCTTGAGTTGGGACGGTAGCTCCTACAATGAGCAGTTCTTC. The J gene is TRBJ2-1, the V gene TRBV15; D is possibly TRBD1 or TRBD2 (5 bases each). This CDR3 spans 18 amino acids. CDR1 and CDR2 (germline): LNHNV, YYDKDF (reference sequence). The germline V and J ends were trimmed by 5 bases and 0 bases, with 20 bases remaining between them. The entire variable domain, with the rest obtained from reference TRBV15 and TRBJ2-1, is as follows: DAMVIQNPRYQVTQFGKPVTLSCSQTLNHNVMYWYQQKSSQAPKLLFHYYDKDFNNEADTPDNFQSRRPNTSFCFLDIRSPGLGDTAMYLCATSLLSWDGSSYNEQFFGPGTRLTVL.

The genes are TRBV6-5 and TRBJ2-4; 10 bases line up with TRBD2. The germline V gene encodes CDR1 MNHEY and CDR2 SVGAGI. The CDR3 has 15 amino acids. The ends lost 2 bases at V and 13 bases at J; junction bases unmatched: 11. The CDR3 region has the DNA TGTGCCAGCAGTTACGCGAATCAGCTAGCGGGGGAGCAGTACTTC. This codes for CASSYANQLAGEQYF.

Turning to this clonotype: One end of the junction does not line up with germline, which may come from a read error. This chain links TRBV13 with TRBJ2-7; no firm D call. Germline V gene lookup returns CDR1 PRHDT and CDR2 FYEKMQ (reference sequence). This CDR3 has 15 residues. DNA for the CDR3: TGTGCCAGCAGATTAGTAGTCGGCAACAGCCTCCCGCAGTACTTC. Translating it yields CASRLVVGNSLPQYF.

The gene calls are TRBV12-3 or TRBV12-4 and TRBJ2-1; no clear D. V was clipped by 8 bases and J by 6 bases, with 14 bases between them. This CDR3 is built from 13 residues. The CDR3 DNA reads as TGTGCCAGCGCCGGATTAGGCGGCAATGAGCAGTTCTTC. The encoded protein is CASAGLGGNEQFF.

This rearrangement joins TRBV7-2 to TRBJ2-3, with D possibly TRBD1 on 6 matching bases. The CDR3 length is 15 residues. The V gene lost 5 bases and the J gene lost 0 bases, with 12 bases spanning the gap. Germline CDR1 and CDR2: SGHTA and FQGNSA. CDR3 in amino acids: CASSHDRTSTDTQYF. The CDR3 DNA reads as TGTGCCAGCAGCCACGACAGGACAAGCACAGATACGCAGTATTTT. The full variable domain, in which reference TRBV7-2 and TRBJ2-3 provide the parts outside the CDR3, is GAGVSQSPSNKVTEKGKDVELRCDPISGHTALYWYRQSLGQGLEFLIYFQGNSAPDKSGLPSDRFSAERTGGSVSTLTIQRTQQEDSAVYLCASSHDRTSTDTQYFGPGTRLTVL.

This chain connects TRBV12-5 to TRBJ2-5; unclear D gene. Germline V gene data show CDR1 as LGHNT and CDR2 as FRNRAP. There are 12 residues in the CDR3. Trimming left V 5 bases short and J 11 bases short, with 15 bases between. CDR3 sequence: CASGPLGVEQYF. For the CDR3, the DNA is TGTGCTAGTGGTCCTCTTGGAGTTGAGCAGTACTTC.

The chain joins TRBV12-3 or TRBV12-4 to TRBJ1-1; TRBD1 might be the D (6 bases). Trimming shortened V by 5 bases and J by 5 bases, and 15 bases separated the two germline ends. CDR3 size: 14 residues. As DNA, the CDR3 is TGTGCCAGCAGTCCTCCGGGACACCTAACTGAAGCTTTCTTT. Protein: CASSPPGHLTEAFF.

This clonotype was seen a few times. J is TRBJ2-1 and V is TRBV24-1; D unclear. In germline, CDR1 is KGHDR, CDR2 SFDVKD. V was trimmed by 2 bases and J by 5 bases, leaving 6 bases between them. This CDR3 region has 13 residues. The CDR3 region is CATSDYMDNEQFF. CDR3 nucleotide sequence: TGTGCCACCAGTGATTATATGGACAATGAGCAGTTCTTC.